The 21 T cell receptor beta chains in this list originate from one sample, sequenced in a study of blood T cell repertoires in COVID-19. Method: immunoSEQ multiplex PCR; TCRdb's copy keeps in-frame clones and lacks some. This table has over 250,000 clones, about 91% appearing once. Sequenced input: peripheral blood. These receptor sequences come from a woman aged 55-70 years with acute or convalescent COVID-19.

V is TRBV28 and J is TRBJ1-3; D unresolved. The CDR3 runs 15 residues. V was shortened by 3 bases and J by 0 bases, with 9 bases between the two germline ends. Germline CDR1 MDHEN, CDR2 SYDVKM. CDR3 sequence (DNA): TGTGCCAGCAGTTTGAGACATATCTCTGGAAACACCATATATTTT. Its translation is CASSLRHISGNTIYF.

The CDR3 reads CASGLGNGADTQYF. As DNA, the CDR3 is TGTGCTAGTGGTTTGGGCAACGGGGCAGATACGCAGTATTTT. The V gene is TRBV12-5, the J gene TRBJ2-3, with D possibly being TRBD2 (5 bases). Germline loops: CDR1 LGHNT, CDR2 FRNRAP. The V end lost 1 base, the J end lost 4 bases, and 9 bases lay between the germline ends. This CDR3 contains 14 residues.

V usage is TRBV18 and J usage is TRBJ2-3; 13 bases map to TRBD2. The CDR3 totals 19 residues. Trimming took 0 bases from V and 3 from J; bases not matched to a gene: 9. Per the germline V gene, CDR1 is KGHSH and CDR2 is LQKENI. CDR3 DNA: TGTGCCAGCTCACCACCGGTCGGACTAGCGGGAGAAGGGACAGATACGCAGTATTTT. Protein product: CASSPPVGLAGEGTDTQYF.

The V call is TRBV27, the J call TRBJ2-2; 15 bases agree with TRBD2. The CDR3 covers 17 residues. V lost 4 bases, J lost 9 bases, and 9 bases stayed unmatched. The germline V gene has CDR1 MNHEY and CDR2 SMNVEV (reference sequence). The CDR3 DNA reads TGTGCCAGCAGTTCTCCGGGACTAGCGGGGGGAGCCAGGGAGCTGTTTTTT. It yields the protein CASSSPGLAGGARELFF.

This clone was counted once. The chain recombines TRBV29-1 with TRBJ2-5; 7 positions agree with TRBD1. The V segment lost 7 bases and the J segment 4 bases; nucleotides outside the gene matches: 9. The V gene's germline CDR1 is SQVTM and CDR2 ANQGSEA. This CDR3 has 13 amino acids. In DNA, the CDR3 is TGCAGCGCCGAAAAAGGGGGCGGAGAGACCCAGTACTTC. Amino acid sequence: CSAEKGGGETQYF.

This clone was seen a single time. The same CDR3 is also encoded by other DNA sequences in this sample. The CDR3 loop reads CASSVGGGAYEQYF. The DNA of the CDR3 is TGTGCCAGCAGCGTAGGAGGGGGGGCATACGAGCAGTACTTC. The J gene is TRBJ2-7, the V gene TRBV9; possibly TRBD2 for D (7 bases). Germline V gene data show CDR1 as SGDLS and CDR2 as YYNGEE. This CDR3 contains 14 residues. Trimming removed 0 bases from V and 4 bases from J, with 11 bases in between.

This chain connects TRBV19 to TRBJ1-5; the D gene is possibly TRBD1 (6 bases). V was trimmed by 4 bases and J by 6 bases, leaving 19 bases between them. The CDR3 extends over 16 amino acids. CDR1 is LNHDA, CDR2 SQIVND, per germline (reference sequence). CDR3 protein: CASSTQQGRVLQPQHF. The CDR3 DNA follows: TGTGCCAGTAGTACTCAACAGGGCCGAGTTCTTCAGCCCCAGCATTTT.

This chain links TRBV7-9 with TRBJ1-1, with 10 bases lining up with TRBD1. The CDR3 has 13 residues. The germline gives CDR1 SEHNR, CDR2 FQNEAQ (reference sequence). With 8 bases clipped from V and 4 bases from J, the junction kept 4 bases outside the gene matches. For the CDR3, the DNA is TGTGCCAGCCTCGGGACAGGGGTCACTGAAGCTTTCTTT. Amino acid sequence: CASLGTGVTEAFF. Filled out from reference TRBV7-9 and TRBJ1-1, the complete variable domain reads DTGVSQNPRHKITKRGQNVTFRCDPISEHNRLYWYRQTLGQGPEFLTYFQNEAQLEKSRLLSDRFSAERPKGSFSTLEIQRTEQGDSAMYLCASLGTGVTEAFFGQGTRLTVV.

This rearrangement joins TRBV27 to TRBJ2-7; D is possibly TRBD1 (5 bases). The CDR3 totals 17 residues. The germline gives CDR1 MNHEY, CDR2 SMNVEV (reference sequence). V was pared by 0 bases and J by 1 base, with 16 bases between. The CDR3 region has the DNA TGTGCCAGCAGTTTATCGATGAGGCAGGGTGCGTCCTACGAGCAGTACTTC. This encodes CASSLSMRQGASYEQYF.

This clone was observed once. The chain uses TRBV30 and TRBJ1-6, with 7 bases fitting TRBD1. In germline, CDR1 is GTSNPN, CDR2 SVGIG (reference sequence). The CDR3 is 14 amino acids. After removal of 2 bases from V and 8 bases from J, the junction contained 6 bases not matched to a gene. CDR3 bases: TGTGCCTGGAGTCCCGGGAGGGGGCATTCACCCCTCCACTTT. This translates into CAWSPGRGHSPLHF.

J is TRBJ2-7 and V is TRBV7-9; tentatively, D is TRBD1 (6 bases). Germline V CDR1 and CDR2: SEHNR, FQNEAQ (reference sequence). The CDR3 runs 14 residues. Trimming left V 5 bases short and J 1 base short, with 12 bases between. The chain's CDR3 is CASSLRDKSYEQYF. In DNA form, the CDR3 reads TGTGCCAGCAGCCTCCGGGACAAGTCCTACGAGCAGTACTTC.

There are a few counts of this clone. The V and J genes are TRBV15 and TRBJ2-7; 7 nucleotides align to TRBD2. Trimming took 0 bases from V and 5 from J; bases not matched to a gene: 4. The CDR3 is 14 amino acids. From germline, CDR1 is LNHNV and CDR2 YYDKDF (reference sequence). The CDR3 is CATSREAGSNEQYF. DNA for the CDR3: TGTGCCACCAGCAGAGAAGCGGGATCAAACGAGCAGTACTTC.

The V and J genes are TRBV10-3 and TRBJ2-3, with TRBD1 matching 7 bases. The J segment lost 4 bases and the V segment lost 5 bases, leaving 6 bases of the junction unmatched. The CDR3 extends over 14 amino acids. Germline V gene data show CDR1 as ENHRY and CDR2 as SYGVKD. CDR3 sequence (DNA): TGTGCCATCAGTTTTCAGACAGGGCCAGATACGCAGTATTTT. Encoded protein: CAISFQTGPDTQYF.

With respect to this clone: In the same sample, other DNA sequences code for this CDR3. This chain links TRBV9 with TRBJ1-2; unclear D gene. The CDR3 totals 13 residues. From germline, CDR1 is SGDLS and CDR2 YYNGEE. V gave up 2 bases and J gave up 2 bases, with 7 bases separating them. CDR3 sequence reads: CASSVRVNYGYTF. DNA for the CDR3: TGTGCCAGCAGCGTTCGGGTAAACTATGGCTACACCTTC.

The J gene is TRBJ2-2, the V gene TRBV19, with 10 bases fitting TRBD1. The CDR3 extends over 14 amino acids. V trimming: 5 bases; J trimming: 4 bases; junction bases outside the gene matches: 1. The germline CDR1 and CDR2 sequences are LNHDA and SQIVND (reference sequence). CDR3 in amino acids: CASSRTGGTGELFF. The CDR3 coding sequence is TGTGCCAGTAGTCGGACAGGGGGCACCGGGGAGCTGTTTTTT.

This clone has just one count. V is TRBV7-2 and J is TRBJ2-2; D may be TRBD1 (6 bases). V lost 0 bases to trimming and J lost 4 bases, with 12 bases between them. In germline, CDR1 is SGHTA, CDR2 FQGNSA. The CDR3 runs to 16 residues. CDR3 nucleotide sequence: TGTGCCAGCAGCTTAGCCGGGACACAAAGCACCGGGGAGCTGTTTTTT. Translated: CASSLAGTQSTGELFF. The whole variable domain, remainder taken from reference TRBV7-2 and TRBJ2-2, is GAGVSQSPSNKVTEKGKDVELRCDPISGHTALYWYRQSLGQGLEFLIYFQGNSAPDKSGLPSDRFSAERTGGSVSTLTIQRTQQEDSAVYLCASSLAGTQSTGELFFGEGSRLTVL.

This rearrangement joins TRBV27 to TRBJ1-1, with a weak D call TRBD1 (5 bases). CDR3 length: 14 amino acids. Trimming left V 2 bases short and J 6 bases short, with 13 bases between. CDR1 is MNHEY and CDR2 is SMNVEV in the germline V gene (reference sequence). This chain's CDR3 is CASSLTRTYPEAFF. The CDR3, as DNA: TGTGCCAGCAGTTTAACCCGGACATACCCTGAAGCTTTCTTT.

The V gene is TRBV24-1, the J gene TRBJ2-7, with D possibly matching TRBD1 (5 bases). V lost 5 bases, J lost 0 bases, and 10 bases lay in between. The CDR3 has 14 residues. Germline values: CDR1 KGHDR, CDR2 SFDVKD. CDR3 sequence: CATSARQGSYEQYF. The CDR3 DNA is TGTGCCACCAGTGCCCGGCAGGGCTCCTACGAGCAGTACTTC.

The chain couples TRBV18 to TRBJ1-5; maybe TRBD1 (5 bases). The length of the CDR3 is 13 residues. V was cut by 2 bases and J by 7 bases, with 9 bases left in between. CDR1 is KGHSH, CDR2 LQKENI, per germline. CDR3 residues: CASSPDRRQPQHF. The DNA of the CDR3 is TGTGCCAGCTCACCAGACAGACGGCAGCCCCAGCATTTT.

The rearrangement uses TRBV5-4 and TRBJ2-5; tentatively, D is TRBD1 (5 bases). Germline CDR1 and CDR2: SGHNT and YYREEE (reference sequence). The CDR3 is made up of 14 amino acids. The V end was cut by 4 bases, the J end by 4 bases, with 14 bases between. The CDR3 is CASSMKIGVETQYF. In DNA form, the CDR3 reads TGTGCCAGCAGCATGAAGATAGGGGTAGAGACCCAGTACTTC.

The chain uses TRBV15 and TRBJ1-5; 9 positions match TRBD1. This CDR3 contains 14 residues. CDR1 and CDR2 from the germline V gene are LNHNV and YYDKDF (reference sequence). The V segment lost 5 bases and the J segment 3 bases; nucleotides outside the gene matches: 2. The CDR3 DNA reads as TGTGCCACCAGCGGGACAGGGAACAATCAGCCCCAGCATTTT. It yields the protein CATSGTGNNQPQHF.